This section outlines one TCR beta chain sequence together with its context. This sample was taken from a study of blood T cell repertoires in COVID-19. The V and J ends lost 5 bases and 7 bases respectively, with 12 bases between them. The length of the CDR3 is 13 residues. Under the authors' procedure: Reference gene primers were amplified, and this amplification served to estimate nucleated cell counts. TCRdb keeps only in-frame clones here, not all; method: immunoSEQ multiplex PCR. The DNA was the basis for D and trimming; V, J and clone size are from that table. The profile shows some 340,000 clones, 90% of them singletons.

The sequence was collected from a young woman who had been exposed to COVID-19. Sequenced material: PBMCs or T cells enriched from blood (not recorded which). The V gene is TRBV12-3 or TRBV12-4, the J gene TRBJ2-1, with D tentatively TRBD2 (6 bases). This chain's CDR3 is CASSGRLPNEQFF. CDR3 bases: TGTGCCAGCAGTGGGAGGCTCCCGAATGAGCAGTTCTTC.